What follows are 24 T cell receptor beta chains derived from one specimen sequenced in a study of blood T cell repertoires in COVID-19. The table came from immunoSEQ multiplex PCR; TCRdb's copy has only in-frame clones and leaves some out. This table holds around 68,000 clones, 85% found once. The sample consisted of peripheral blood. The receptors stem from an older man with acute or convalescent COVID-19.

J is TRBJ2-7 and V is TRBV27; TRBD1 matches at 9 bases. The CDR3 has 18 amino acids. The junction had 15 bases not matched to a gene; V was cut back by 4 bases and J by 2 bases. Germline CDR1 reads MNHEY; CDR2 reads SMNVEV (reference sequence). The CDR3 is CASSWGFGTGGDAYEQYF. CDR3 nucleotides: TGTGCCAGCAGTTGGGGGTTTGGTACAGGGGGCGATGCCTACGAGCAGTACTTC.

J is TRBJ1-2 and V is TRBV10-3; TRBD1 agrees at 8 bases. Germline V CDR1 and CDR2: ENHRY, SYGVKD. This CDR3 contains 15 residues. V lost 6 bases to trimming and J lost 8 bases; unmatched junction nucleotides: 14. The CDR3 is CAIRGLGQGGEGYTF. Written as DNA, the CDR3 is TGTGCCATCAGAGGTTTAGGACAGGGAGGCGAAGGCTACACCTTC.

The DNA of the CDR3 is TGTGCCAGCTCACTCGGGGGGTTGAACGAGCAGTACTTC. Its translation is CASSLGGLNEQYF. The chain recombines TRBV18 with TRBJ2-7, with 7 bases identical to TRBD2. The ends lost 4 bases at V and 5 bases at J; junction bases unmatched: 5. Per the germline V gene, CDR1 is KGHSH and CDR2 is LQKENI. The CDR3 covers 13 residues. The variable domain in full, with the rest retrieved from reference TRBV18 and TRBJ2-7, is NAGVMQNPRHLVRRRGQEARLRCSPMKGHSHVYWYRQLPEEGLKFMVYLQKENIIDESGMPKERFSAEFPKEGPSILRIQQVVRGDSAAYFCASSLGGLNEQYFGPGTRLTVT.

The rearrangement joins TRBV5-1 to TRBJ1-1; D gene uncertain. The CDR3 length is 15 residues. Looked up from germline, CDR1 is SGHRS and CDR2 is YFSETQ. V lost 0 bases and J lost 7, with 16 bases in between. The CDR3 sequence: CASSLGSTPPHEAFF. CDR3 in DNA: TGCGCCAGCAGCTTGGGGTCAACACCGCCACATGAAGCTTTCTTT.

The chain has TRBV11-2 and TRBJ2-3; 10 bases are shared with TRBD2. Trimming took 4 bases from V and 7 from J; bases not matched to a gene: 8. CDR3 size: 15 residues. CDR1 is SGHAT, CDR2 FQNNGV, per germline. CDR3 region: CASSSLAGVKNTQYF. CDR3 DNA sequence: TGTGCCAGCAGCTCCCTAGCGGGAGTTAAGAATACGCAGTATTTT.

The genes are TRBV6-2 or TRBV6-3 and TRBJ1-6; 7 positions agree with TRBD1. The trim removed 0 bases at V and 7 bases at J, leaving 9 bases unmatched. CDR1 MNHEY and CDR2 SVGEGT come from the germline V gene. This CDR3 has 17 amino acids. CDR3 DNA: TGTGCCAGCAGTTACTCAAGTCGGACAGGCGTAAATTCACCCCTCCACTTT. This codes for CASSYSSRTGVNSPLHF.

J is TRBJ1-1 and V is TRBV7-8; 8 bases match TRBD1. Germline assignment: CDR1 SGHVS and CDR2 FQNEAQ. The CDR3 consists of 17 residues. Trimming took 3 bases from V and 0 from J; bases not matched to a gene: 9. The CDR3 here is CASSFATGGRMNTEAFF. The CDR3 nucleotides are TGTGCCAGCAGCTTTGCTACAGGGGGAAGAATGAACACTGAAGCTTTCTTT. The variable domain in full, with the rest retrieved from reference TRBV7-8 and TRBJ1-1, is GAGVSQSPRYKVAKRGQDVALRCDPISGHVSLFWYQQALGQGPEFLTYFQNEAQLDKSGLPSDRFFAERPEGSVSTLKIQRTQQEDSAVYLCASSFATGGRMNTEAFFGQGTRLTVV.

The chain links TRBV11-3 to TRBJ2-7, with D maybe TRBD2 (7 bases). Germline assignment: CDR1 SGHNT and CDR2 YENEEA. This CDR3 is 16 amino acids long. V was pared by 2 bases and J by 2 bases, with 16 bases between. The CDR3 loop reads CASSLWGGQFTYEQYF. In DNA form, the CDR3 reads TGTGCCAGCAGCTTATGGGGGGGGCAGTTTACCTACGAGCAGTACTTC. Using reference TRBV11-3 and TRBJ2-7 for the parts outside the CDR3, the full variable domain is EAGVVQSPRYKIIEKKQPVAFWCNPISGHNTLYWYLQNLGQGPELLIRYENEEAVDDSQLPKDRFSAERLKGVDSTLKIQPAELGDSAVYLCASSLWGGQFTYEQYFGPGTRLTVT.

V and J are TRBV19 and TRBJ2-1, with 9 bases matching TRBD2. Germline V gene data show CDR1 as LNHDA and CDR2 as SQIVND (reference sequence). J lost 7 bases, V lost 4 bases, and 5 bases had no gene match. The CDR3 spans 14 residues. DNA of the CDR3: TGTGCCAGTAGTAGGCTAGCGGGAAGTAATGAGCAGTTCTTC. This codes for CASSRLAGSNEQFF.

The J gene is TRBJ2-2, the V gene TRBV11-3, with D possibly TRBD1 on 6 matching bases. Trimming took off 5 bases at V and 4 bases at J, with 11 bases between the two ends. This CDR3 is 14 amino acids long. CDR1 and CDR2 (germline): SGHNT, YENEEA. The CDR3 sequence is CASSPAQGTGELFF. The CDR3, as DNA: TGTGCCAGCAGCCCGGCACAGGGCACCGGGGAGCTGTTTTTT. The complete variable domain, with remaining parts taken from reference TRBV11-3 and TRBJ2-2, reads EAGVVQSPRYKIIEKKQPVAFWCNPISGHNTLYWYLQNLGQGPELLIRYENEEAVDDSQLPKDRFSAERLKGVDSTLKIQPAELGDSAVYLCASSPAQGTGELFFGEGSRLTVL.

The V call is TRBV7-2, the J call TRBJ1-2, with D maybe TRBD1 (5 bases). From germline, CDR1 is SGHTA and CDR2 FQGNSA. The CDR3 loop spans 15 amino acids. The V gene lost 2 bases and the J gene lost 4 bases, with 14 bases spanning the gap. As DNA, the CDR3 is TGTGCCAGCAGCTTACAGGGAGGGGCGGGCTATGGCTACACCTTC. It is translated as CASSLQGGAGYGYTF.

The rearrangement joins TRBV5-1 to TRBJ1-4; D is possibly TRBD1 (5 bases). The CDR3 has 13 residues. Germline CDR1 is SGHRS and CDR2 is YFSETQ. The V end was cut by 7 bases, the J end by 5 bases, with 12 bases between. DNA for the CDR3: TGCGCCAGCCACAGGCGGTCCAATGAAAAACTGTTTTTT. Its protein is CASHRRSNEKLFF.

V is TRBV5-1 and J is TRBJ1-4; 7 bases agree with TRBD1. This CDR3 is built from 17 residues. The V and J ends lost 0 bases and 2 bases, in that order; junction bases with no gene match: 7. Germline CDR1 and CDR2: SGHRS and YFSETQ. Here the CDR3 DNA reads TGCGCCAGCAGCTTGGGACAGGGTGGGACGACTAATGAAAAACTGTTTTTT. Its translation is CASSLGQGGTTNEKLFF.

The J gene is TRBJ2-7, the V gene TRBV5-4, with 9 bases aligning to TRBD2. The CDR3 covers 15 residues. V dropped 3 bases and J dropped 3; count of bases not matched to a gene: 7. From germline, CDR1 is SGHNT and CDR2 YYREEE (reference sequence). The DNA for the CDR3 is TGTGCCAGCAGCTCCCCAGCGGGAGGAAACTACGAGCAGTACTTC. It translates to CASSSPAGGNYEQYF. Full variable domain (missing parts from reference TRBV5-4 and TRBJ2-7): ETGVTQSPTHLIKTRGQQVTLRCSSQSGHNTVSWYQQALGQGPQFIFQYYREEENGRGNFPPRFSGLQFPNYSSELNVNALELDDSALYLCASSSPAGGNYEQYFGPGTRLTVT.

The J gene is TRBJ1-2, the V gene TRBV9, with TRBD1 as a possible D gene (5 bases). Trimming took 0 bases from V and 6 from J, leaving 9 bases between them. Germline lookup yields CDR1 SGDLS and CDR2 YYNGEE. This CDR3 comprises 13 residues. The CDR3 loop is CASSVDRPHGYTF. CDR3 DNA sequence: TGTGCCAGCAGCGTAGACAGGCCGCATGGCTACACCTTC.

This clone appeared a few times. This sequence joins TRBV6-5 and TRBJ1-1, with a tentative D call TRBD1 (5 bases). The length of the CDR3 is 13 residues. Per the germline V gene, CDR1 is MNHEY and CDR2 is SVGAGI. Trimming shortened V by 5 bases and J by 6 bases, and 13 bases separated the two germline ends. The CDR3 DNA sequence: TGTGCCAGCAGTACCGGGGGGGGGTCTGAAGCTTTCTTT. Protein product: CASSTGGGSEAFF.

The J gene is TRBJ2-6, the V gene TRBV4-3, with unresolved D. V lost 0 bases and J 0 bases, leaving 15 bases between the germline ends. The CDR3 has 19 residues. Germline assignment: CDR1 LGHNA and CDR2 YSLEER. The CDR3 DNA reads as TGCGCCAGCAGCCAAGATATGGTTAGAAGCTTCTCTGGGGCCAACGTCCTGACTTTC. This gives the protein CASSQDMVRSFSGANVLTF.

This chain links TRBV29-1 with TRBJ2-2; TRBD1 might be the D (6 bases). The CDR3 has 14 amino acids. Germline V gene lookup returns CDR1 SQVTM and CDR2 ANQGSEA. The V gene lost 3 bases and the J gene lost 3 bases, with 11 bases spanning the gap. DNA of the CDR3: TGCAGCGTTGACAGGGGTAGGGACACCGGGGAGCTGTTTTTT. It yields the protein CSVDRGRDTGELFF.

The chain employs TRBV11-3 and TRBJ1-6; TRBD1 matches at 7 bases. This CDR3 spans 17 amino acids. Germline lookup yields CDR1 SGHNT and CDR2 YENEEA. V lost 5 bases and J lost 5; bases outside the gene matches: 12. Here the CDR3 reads CASSPRGAGGHNSPLHF. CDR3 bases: TGTGCCAGCAGCCCGAGGGGAGCAGGGGGGCATAATTCACCCCTCCACTTT. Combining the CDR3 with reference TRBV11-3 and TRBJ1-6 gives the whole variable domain EAGVVQSPRYKIIEKKQPVAFWCNPISGHNTLYWYLQNLGQGPELLIRYENEEAVDDSQLPKDRFSAERLKGVDSTLKIQPAELGDSAVYLCASSPRGAGGHNSPLHFGNGTRLTVT.

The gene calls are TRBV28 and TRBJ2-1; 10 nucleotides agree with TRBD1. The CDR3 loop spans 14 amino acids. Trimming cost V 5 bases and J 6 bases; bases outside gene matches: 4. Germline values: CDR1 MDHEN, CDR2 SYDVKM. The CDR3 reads CASSRDRGANEQFF. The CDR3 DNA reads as TGTGCCAGCAGTCGGGACAGGGGCGCCAATGAGCAGTTCTTC. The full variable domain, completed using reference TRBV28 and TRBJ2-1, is DVKVTQSSRYLVKRTGEKVFLECVQDMDHENMFWYRQDPGLGLRLIYFSYDVKMKEKGDIPEGYSVSREKKERFSLILESASTNQTSMYLCASSRDRGANEQFFGPGTRLTVL.

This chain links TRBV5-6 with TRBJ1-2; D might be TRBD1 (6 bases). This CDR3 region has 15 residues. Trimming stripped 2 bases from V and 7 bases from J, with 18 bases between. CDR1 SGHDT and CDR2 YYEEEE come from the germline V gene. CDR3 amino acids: CASSLEGTGLFGYTF. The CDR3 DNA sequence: TGTGCCAGCAGCTTAGAAGGCACAGGGCTCTTTGGCTACACCTTC.

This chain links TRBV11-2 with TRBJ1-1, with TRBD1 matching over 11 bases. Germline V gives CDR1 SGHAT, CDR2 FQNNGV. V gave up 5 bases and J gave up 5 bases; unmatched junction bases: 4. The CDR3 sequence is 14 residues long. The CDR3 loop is CASSPDRGRTEAFF. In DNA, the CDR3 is TGTGCCAGCAGCCCGGACAGGGGGCGGACTGAAGCTTTCTTT.

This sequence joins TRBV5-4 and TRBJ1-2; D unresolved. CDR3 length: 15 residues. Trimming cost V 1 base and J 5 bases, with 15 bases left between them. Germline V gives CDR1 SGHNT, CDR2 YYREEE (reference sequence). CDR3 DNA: TGTGCCAGCAGCTTGAAAAGTGCGGCGGATTATGGCTACACCTTC. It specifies CASSLKSAADYGYTF. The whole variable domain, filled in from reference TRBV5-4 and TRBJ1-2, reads ETGVTQSPTHLIKTRGQQVTLRCSSQSGHNTVSWYQQALGQGPQFIFQYYREEENGRGNFPPRFSGLQFPNYSSELNVNALELDDSALYLCASSLKSAADYGYTFGSGTRLTVV.

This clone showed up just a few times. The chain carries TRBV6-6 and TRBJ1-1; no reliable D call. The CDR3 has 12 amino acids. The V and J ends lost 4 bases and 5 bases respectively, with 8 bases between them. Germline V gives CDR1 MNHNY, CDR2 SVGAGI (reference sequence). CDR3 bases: TGTGCCAGCAGTTTCTTTCGGACTGAAGCTTTCTTT. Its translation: CASSFFRTEAFF.